This passage covers 14 T cell receptor beta chains from one sample sequenced in a study of T cells in Graves' hyperthyroidism and ophthalmopathy. RNA transcripts were the template for amplifying TCR beta CDR3 regions. RT-PCR in the first round (using the HTBI primer set) targeted the TCR CDR3. TCRdb recomputed calls from the multiplex PCR reads with MiXCR, one row per CDR3 protein. The sample lists some 140,000 distinct CDR3 sequences; 22% were seen once. Sequences were obtained from blood. The source of these receptors is a woman in her forties or fifties with Graves' hyperthyroidism that later progressed to Graves' ophthalmopathy.

The chain uses TRBV20-1 and TRBJ1-1, with unresolved D. Trimming took 0 bases from V and 0 from J, leaving 17 bases between them. CDR1 and CDR2 from the germline V gene are DFQATT and SNEGSKA (reference sequence). The CDR3 is 17 residues long. CDR3 sequence (DNA): TGCAGTGCTAGAGACCCAAGGCCTGGGAGCATGAACACTGAAGCTTTCTTT. Protein sequence: CSARDPRPGSMNTEAFF.

About this clonotype itself: A much larger clone sits a single nucleotide away, making a read error possible. In DNA, the CDR3 is TGTGCCGCCAGCAGAGGAGGGAGTGACTTAGAGACCCAGTACTTC. Its translation: CAASRGGSDLETQYF. The chain uses TRBV15 and TRBJ2-5, with D perhaps TRBD2 (6 bases). The CDR3 spans 15 residues. Germline CDR1 is LNHNV and CDR2 is YYDKDF (reference sequence).

This clonotype was detected many times. This chain connects TRBV6-1 to TRBJ1-2; no firm D call. The germline CDR1 and CDR2 sequences are MNHNS and SASEGT. The CDR3 is 13 residues long. Trimming shortened V by 2 bases and J by 2 bases, and 6 bases separated the two germline ends. For the CDR3, the DNA is TGTGCCAGCAGTGAAATTGGGAACTATGGCTACACCTTC. Protein sequence: CASSEIGNYGYTF.

This clonotype was recorded many times. This sequence joins TRBV2 and TRBJ1-4; D is unclear. Germline-derived CDR1 and CDR2 are SNHLY and FYNNEI. The CDR3 totals 15 residues. Trimming pared 4 bases from V and 4 bases from J, leaving 13 bases between. Here the CDR3 reads CASSGAHGFNEKLFF. CDR3 DNA sequence: TGTGCCAGCAGTGGGGCACACGGCTTTAATGAAAAACTGTTTTTT. The full variable domain, rest sourced from reference TRBV2 and TRBJ1-4, is EPEVTQTPSHQVTQMGQEVILRCVPISNHLYFYWYRQILGQKVEFLVSFYNNEISEKSEIFDDQFSVERPDGSNFTLKIRSTKLEDSAMYFCASSGAHGFNEKLFFGSGTQLSVL.

Ten or more counts support this clonotype. The CDR3 spells CASAGSRVGLDEVGKGQYF. CDR3 nucleotide sequence: TGTGCCAGCGCGGGGTCCCGCGTGGGGCTCGACGAAGTCGGGAAAGGGCAGTACTTC. This chain uses TRBV2 with TRBJ2-7, with D maybe TRBD2 (6 bases). Trimming pared 8 bases from V and 9 bases from J, leaving 38 bases between. The CDR3 has 19 residues. Germline V gene data show CDR1 as SNHLY and CDR2 as FYNNEI.

This clonotype has at least ten counts. This rearrangement joins TRBV20-1 to TRBJ1-2; the D is unclear. This CDR3 spans 13 amino acids. The ends were cut back, 5 bases at V and 0 bases at J, with 10 bases in the middle. Germline V gene lookup returns CDR1 DFQATT and CDR2 SNEGSKA (reference sequence). CDR3 bases: TGCAGTGCTGTTTCGGGAGCTAACTATGGCTACACCTTC. Its translation is CSAVSGANYGYTF.

This clonotype has a count of ten or more. The J gene is TRBJ2-7, the V gene TRBV7-9; the D is unclear. Deletions cut 1 base from V and 6 bases from J, with 10 bases between. The CDR3 runs 13 residues. CDR1 is SEHNR, CDR2 FQNEAQ, per germline (reference sequence). CDR3 bases: TGTGCCAGCAGCTTAGGTTTGGCGGTCGAGCAGTACTTC. Encoded protein: CASSLGLAVEQYF.

There are many counts of this clonotype. The chain couples TRBV7-9 to TRBJ2-5; 7 bases align to TRBD2. The CDR3 contains 19 residues. The V gene end was trimmed by 3 bases and the J gene end by 4 bases; junction bases not matched to a gene: 20. CDR1 is SEHNR, CDR2 FQNEAQ, per germline (reference sequence). The CDR3 DNA reads as TGTGCCAGCAGCTTCACCAGAAACTGGGAGGGCTCGACGACAGAGACCCAGTACTTC. As protein: CASSFTRNWEGSTTETQYF.

The genes are TRBV7-3 and TRBJ2-5; a possible D gene is TRBD2 (6 bases). Germline CDR1 SGHTA, CDR2 FQGTGA. V was shortened by 3 bases and J by 5 bases, with 19 bases between the two germline ends. CDR3 length: 16 amino acids. DNA of the CDR3: TGTGCCAGCAGCTTGGGAGGAGGCCTAGATGGGGAGACCCAGTACTTC. Residues: CASSLGGGLDGETQYF.

The table lists this clonotype with many counts. V is TRBV5-1 and J is TRBJ1-1; D unresolved. The CDR3 has 12 amino acids. Between the trimmed V and J ends, which lost 3 bases and 3 bases, there was a span of 6 bases. Germline CDR1 and CDR2: SGHRS and YFSETQ. The CDR3 region has the DNA TGCGCCAGCAGCTCGGGGTACACTGAAGCTTTCTTT. This encodes CASSSGYTEAFF.

This clonotype has ten or more counts. This chain joins TRBV2 and TRBJ1-1, with TRBD1 matching over 12 bases. CDR3 length: 16 amino acids. J gave up 3 bases and V 5 bases, and 7 bases lay outside the gene matches. Looked up from germline, CDR1 is SNHLY and CDR2 is FYNNEI. CDR3 bases: TGTGCCAGCAGTTTTCCGGGACAGGGGGCAGACACTGAAGCTTTCTTT. Translation: CASSFPGQGADTEAFF.

The chain combines TRBV2 with TRBJ2-7; 12 nucleotides align to TRBD2. The CDR3 is 15 residues long. V lost 6 bases to trimming and J lost 5 bases; unmatched junction nucleotides: 8. Germline-derived CDR1 and CDR2 are SNHLY and FYNNEI. The DNA for the CDR3 is TGTGCCAGCAGAACCCTAGCGGGAGGGCGTGACGAGCAGTACTTC. It translates to CASRTLAGGRDEQYF.

The chain is built from TRBV19 and TRBJ2-3; possible D gene TRBD2, 7 bases. There are 13 residues in the CDR3. Germline V CDR1 and CDR2: LNHDA, SQIVND (reference sequence). V was shortened by 7 bases and J by 0 bases, with 8 bases between the two germline ends. The CDR3 nucleotides read TGTGCCAGTAAGGGGGGGAGCACAGATACGCAGTATTTT. Its translation is CASKGGSTDTQYF.

This clonotype was recorded at least ten times. The chain uses TRBV6-1 and TRBJ2-7, with 10 bases matching TRBD2. The CDR3 runs to 14 residues. Germline-derived CDR1 and CDR2 are MNHNS and SASEGT. The V gene end was trimmed by 5 bases and the J gene end by 7 bases; junction bases not matched to a gene: 8. The CDR3 coding sequence is TGTGCCAGCAGTCCAAGCGGGAGGGCCTGGGAGCAGTACTTC. Encoded protein: CASSPSGRAWEQYF.